This record looks at one TCR beta chain sequence and its context. This entry is derived from a study of blood T cell repertoires in COVID-19. Overall study context: Some COVID-19 samples were acute and others convalescent; all came from the United States, Italy and Spain. T cells, B-cell-depleted T cells, or PBMCs provided the cDNA or gDNA that served as material.

The assay was immunoSEQ multiplex PCR, and TCRdb's table has in-frame clones only and misses some. This table holds a few hundred thousand clones, more than 70% found once. This CDR3 is 17 amino acids long. V was pared by 0 bases and J by 0 bases, with 14 bases between. In germline, CDR1 is KGHSH, CDR2 LQKENI. This chain connects TRBV18 to TRBJ1-1; possible D gene TRBD1, 6 bases. Sequences were obtained from peripheral blood. This clonotype was obtained from a woman aged 18 to 35 with acute or convalescent COVID-19. CDR3 region: CASSPPAKGGMNTEAFF. The CDR3 region has the DNA TGTGCCAGCTCACCACCGGCGAAGGGGGGGATGAACACTGAAGCTTTCTTT.